The 15 T cell receptor beta chains below were found in one sample sequenced in a study of CD8 T cells in Susac syndrome (dated by TCRdb to the late 2010s). The library was obtained by the immunoSEQ multiplex PCR assay. RNA was extracted using the RNeasy kit, and roughly 0.5 to 1 ug of the RNA was reverse transcribed with random hexamers. TCRdb redid the processing of the public reads, applying fastp at Q25 and MiXCR, and retained in-frame beta chains. Rows are unified per CDR3 protein, each entry keeping the most common DNA and genes. This sample comprises 120,000 to 150,000 distinct CDR3 sequences, 94% of them detected only once. Approximately 0.3% of the sample comes from the top ten. Sequenced input: CD8+ T cells from PBMCs. Source of these receptors: a human donor in good health.

This clonotype was detected once. V usage is TRBV30 and J usage is TRBJ2-2, with D possibly TRBD1 on 6 matching bases. This CDR3 contains 13 residues. V was trimmed by 8 bases and J by 0 bases, leaving 10 bases between them. CDR1 and CDR2 (germline): GTSNPN, SVGIG (reference sequence). CDR3 amino acids: CAADRANTGELFF. The DNA for the CDR3 is TGTGCCGCGGACAGAGCGAACACCGGGGAGCTGTTTTTT.

The rearrangement links TRBV7-2 to TRBJ2-2; 8 bases match TRBD2. The J segment lost 4 bases and the V segment lost 5 bases, leaving 9 bases of the junction unmatched. The CDR3 runs 16 residues. The germline V gene encodes CDR1 SGHTA and CDR2 FQGNSA. As DNA, the CDR3 is TGTGCCAGCAGCCCGTCCGGGACTAGTTCCACCGGGGAGCTGTTTTTT. Its protein is CASSPSGTSSTGELFF.

The chain employs TRBV11-2 and TRBJ2-1, with TRBD1 matching 10 bases. This CDR3 has 14 residues. The ends lost 5 bases at V and 6 bases at J; junction bases unmatched: 4. CDR1 and CDR2 from the germline V gene are SGHAT and FQNNGV. In nucleotides, the CDR3 is TGTGCCAGCAGCCTGGGACAGGGGACCAATGAGCAGTTCTTC. It yields the protein CASSLGQGTNEQFF.

V is TRBV15 and J is TRBJ2-2; D is undetermined. The CDR3 runs to 12 residues. V lost 6 bases to trimming and J lost 4 bases, with 6 bases between them. Germline V gene lookup returns CDR1 LNHNV and CDR2 YYDKDF (reference sequence). CDR3 protein: CATRESTGELFF. For the CDR3, the DNA is TGTGCCACCAGGGAGAGCACCGGGGAGCTGTTTTTT.

This clonotype was detected only once. The chain couples TRBV6-5 to TRBJ2-1, with 10 bases lining up with TRBD2. The V segment lost 6 bases and the J segment 3 bases; nucleotides outside the gene matches: 5. The CDR3 totals 15 residues. Germline CDR1 is MNHEY and CDR2 is SVGAGI. CDR3 region: CASSRTSGNYNEQFF. DNA of the CDR3: TGTGCCAGCAGCCGGACTAGCGGAAACTACAATGAGCAGTTCTTC.

This clonotype was seen a single time. V is TRBV5-6 and J is TRBJ2-3; 11 bases align to TRBD2. In germline, CDR1 is SGHDT, CDR2 YYEEEE. The junction had 6 bases not matched to a gene; V was cut back by 2 bases and J by 4 bases. There are 16 residues in the CDR3. The CDR3 here is CASSFALAGASDTQYF. CDR3 nucleotide sequence: TGTGCCAGCAGCTTTGCACTAGCGGGAGCTTCAGATACGCAGTATTTT.

The rearrangement joins TRBV27 to TRBJ2-6, with D perhaps assigned TRBD1 or TRBD2 (5 bases each). Germline CDR1 MNHEY, CDR2 SMNVEV (reference sequence). The CDR3 loop spans 15 amino acids. V was shortened by 3 bases and J by 0 bases, with 6 bases between the two germline ends. The CDR3 loop reads CASSFGGSGANVLTF. CDR3 DNA: TGTGCCAGCAGTTTTGGGGGCTCTGGGGCCAACGTCCTGACTTTC.

The V gene is TRBV19, the J gene TRBJ1-5; a possible D gene is TRBD1 (5 bases). Trimming pared 8 bases from V and 7 bases from J, leaving 12 bases between. The germline V gene has CDR1 LNHDA and CDR2 SQIVND (reference sequence). The CDR3 has 12 amino acids. The CDR3 here is CASARGLQPQHF. DNA of the CDR3: TGTGCCAGTGCGAGGGGATTACAGCCCCAGCATTTT. Drawing the rest from reference TRBV19 and TRBJ1-5, the complete variable domain is DGGITQSPKYLFRKEGQNVTLSCEQNLNHDAMYWYRQDPGQGLRLIYYSQIVNDFQKGDIAEGYSVSREKKESFPLTVTSAQKNPTAFYLCASARGLQPQHFGDGTRLSIL.

The gene calls are TRBV29-1 and TRBJ2-3; 10 bases are a match to TRBD2. Germline values: CDR1 SQVTM, CDR2 ANQGSEA. CDR3 size: 16 residues. The V segment lost 1 base and the J segment 3 bases; nucleotides outside the gene matches: 7. The CDR3 sequence: CSVEGIPSGRTDTQYF. CDR3 in DNA: TGCAGCGTTGAAGGGATTCCTAGCGGGAGAACAGATACGCAGTATTTT.

The J gene is TRBJ2-1, the V gene TRBV6-2 or TRBV6-3; D is unresolved. The CDR3 is 12 amino acids. Germline V lookup: CDR1 MNHEY, CDR2 SVGEGT. Trimming shortened V by 1 base and J by 10 bases, and 8 bases separated the two germline ends. The CDR3 spells CASSYLTAEQFF. CDR3 sequence (DNA): TGTGCCAGCAGTTACTTGACGGCGGAGCAGTTCTTC.

The gene calls are TRBV27 and TRBJ1-5; D is uncertain. This CDR3 is 15 amino acids long. The ends were cut back, 3 bases at V and 5 bases at J, with 14 bases in the middle. CDR1 and CDR2 (germline): MNHEY, SMNVEV (reference sequence). The CDR3 nucleotides read TGTGCCAGCAGTTTGGGAGACGGTCCACATCAGCCCCAGCATTTT. Its translation is CASSLGDGPHQPQHF.

CDR3 coding DNA: TGTGCCAGCAGTTACGTGGCCGGTAATGAAAAACTGTTTTTT. Protein sequence: CASSYVAGNEKLFF. This chain uses TRBV6-5 with TRBJ1-4, with D uncertain. CDR3 length: 14 residues. V gave up 2 bases and J gave up 4 bases, with 8 bases separating them. CDR1 is MNHEY and CDR2 is SVGAGI in the germline V gene.

The rearrangement links TRBV7-3 to TRBJ2-3; TRBD2 matches 10 bases. This CDR3 contains 15 residues. Germline CDR1 reads SGHTA; CDR2 reads FQGTGA. V was clipped by 5 bases and J by 4 bases; unmatched bases: 6. The CDR3 here is CASSMGLARADTQYF. CDR3 DNA: TGTGCCAGCAGCATGGGACTAGCGCGGGCAGATACGCAGTATTTT.

This chain uses TRBV19 with TRBJ1-1; D might be TRBD1 (6 bases). This CDR3 is 14 amino acids long. The germline V gene has CDR1 LNHDA and CDR2 SQIVND (reference sequence). Deletions cut 7 bases from V and 4 bases from J, with 16 bases between. CDR3 protein: CASTPGQVGTEAFF. DNA for the CDR3: TGTGCCAGTACCCCGGGACAAGTGGGCACTGAAGCTTTCTTT.

V and J are TRBV4-1 and TRBJ2-1; D is perhaps TRBD1 (6 bases). V was cut by 2 bases and J by 8 bases, with 13 bases left in between. The CDR3 loop spans 14 amino acids. In germline, CDR1 is MGHRA, CDR2 YSYEKL. DNA of the CDR3: TGCGCCAGCAGCCAATATGCAGGGGTCGATGAGCAGTTCTTC. It specifies CASSQYAGVDEQFF.